The 29 T cell receptor beta chains reported below all come from one sample, sequenced in a study of blood T cell repertoires in COVID-19. Method: immunoSEQ multiplex PCR; TCRdb's copy keeps in-frame clones and lacks some. Among 200,000 to 250,000 clones listed, approximately 80% were seen once. The material sequenced was peripheral blood. The receptors stem from a woman older than 75 with COVID-19, enrolled during active disease.

This chain links TRBV19 with TRBJ2-5; maybe TRBD1 (5 bases). This CDR3 is 13 amino acids long. Trimming pared 6 bases from V and 0 bases from J, leaving 8 bases between. Germline CDR1 and CDR2: LNHDA and SQIVND (reference sequence). The CDR3 region has the DNA TGTGCCAGTAGGGCGACAGACCAAGAGACCCAGTACTTC. Translation gives CASRATDQETQYF.

This clone was observed a handful of times. The chain joins TRBV10-3 to TRBJ2-1; D ambiguous. V lost 9 bases and J 1 base, leaving 7 bases between the germline ends. This CDR3 region has 12 residues. CDR1 is ENHRY and CDR2 is SYGVKD in the germline V gene. The CDR3 protein is CAIGRSYNEQFF. The CDR3 coding sequence is TGTGCCATTGGTAGATCCTACAATGAGCAGTTCTTC.

The gene calls are TRBV2 and TRBJ1-1; no reliable D call. Trimming left V 4 bases short and J 1 base short, with 7 bases between. The CDR3 is 13 amino acids. Germline V gene sequence: CDR1 SNHLY, CDR2 FYNNEI. CDR3 amino acids: CASSVERNTEAFF. The CDR3 DNA sequence: TGTGCCAGCAGTGTGGAGAGGAACACTGAAGCTTTCTTT.

The gene calls are TRBV28 and TRBJ1-2, with D unclear. The CDR3 has 12 amino acids. Germline V gene data show CDR1 as MDHEN and CDR2 as SYDVKM. V lost 3 bases and J lost 4, with 6 bases in between. The DNA of the CDR3 is TGTGCCAGCAGTTTTCACAGCTATGGCTACACCTTC. It codes for CASSFHSYGYTF.

This rearrangement joins TRBV6-5 to TRBJ1-6, with D perhaps TRBD1 (5 bases). Germline V CDR1 and CDR2: MNHEY, SVGAGI. With 0 bases removed from V and 7 bases from J, the gap between germline ends came to 10 bases. CDR3 length: 15 amino acids. The DNA of the CDR3 is TGTGCCAGCAGTTACTCCCGGGGGTCGAATTCACCCCTCCACTTT. Translated: CASSYSRGSNSPLHF.

This chain connects TRBV2 to TRBJ2-7, with 10 bases lining up with TRBD1. The CDR3 is made up of 14 amino acids. The trim removed 5 bases at V and 5 bases at J, leaving 6 bases unmatched. The germline V gene has CDR1 SNHLY and CDR2 FYNNEI. This chain's CDR3 is CASSKGQGRNEQYF. The DNA of the CDR3 is TGTGCCAGCAGTAAGGGACAGGGGAGGAACGAGCAGTACTTC.

The V and J genes are TRBV3-1 (or the pseudogene TRBV3-2) and TRBJ2-1, with no clear D. Germline loops: CDR1 LGHDT, CDR2 YNNKEL (reference sequence). Trimming stripped 4 bases from V and 4 bases from J, with 5 bases between. CDR3 length: 12 residues. The CDR3 loop is CASSPGYNEQFF. The CDR3 DNA follows: TGTGCCAGCAGCCCCGGGTACAATGAGCAGTTCTTC.

V and J are TRBV6-1 and TRBJ1-3; D remains ambiguous. CDR3 length: 14 residues. Trimming cost V 1 base and J 0 bases, with 4 bases left between them. Germline assignment: CDR1 MNHNS and CDR2 SASEGT. CDR3 in DNA: TGTGCCAGCAGTGAAGGCGTCTCTGGAAACACCATATATTTT. Encoded protein: CASSEGVSGNTIYF.

V and J are TRBV15 and TRBJ2-1; tentative D call: TRBD2 (5 bases). The germline CDR1 and CDR2 sequences are LNHNV and YYDKDF (reference sequence). The V end lost 1 base, the J end lost 0 bases, and 7 bases lay between the germline ends. CDR3 length: 15 residues. CDR3 DNA sequence: TGTGCCACCAGCAGAGGGACTCTCTCCTACAATGAGCAGTTCTTC. Protein product: CATSRGTLSYNEQFF.

This clone was observed a few times. This rearrangement joins TRBV5-6 to TRBJ2-5, with D uncertain. This CDR3 contains 16 residues. Trimming took 4 bases from V and 2 from J, leaving 18 bases between them. Germline V gene lookup returns CDR1 SGHDT and CDR2 YYEEEE. DNA of the CDR3: TGTGCCAGCAGCCCACCCCCTTCGGCAGGACAAGAGACCCAGTACTTC. Translation gives CASSPPPSAGQETQYF.

This sequence joins TRBV6-5 and TRBJ2-3, with 8 bases identical to TRBD1. The trim removed 8 bases at V and 4 bases at J, leaving 5 bases unmatched. From germline, CDR1 is MNHEY and CDR2 SVGAGI. The CDR3 covers 13 residues. The CDR3 loop reads CASGAGGADTQYF. CDR3 sequence (DNA): TGTGCCAGCGGAGCAGGGGGCGCAGATACGCAGTATTTT.

This chain connects TRBV23-1 to TRBJ1-5; D is ambiguous. TRBV23-1 is an ORF, and what it does is uncertain. V was clipped by 0 bases and J by 4 bases, with 16 bases between them. CDR3 length: 17 amino acids. The CDR3 DNA reads as TGCGCCAGCAGTCAATCTTCCGGCGAGGTCCTAAATCAGCCCCAGCATTTT. Translated, it gives CASSQSSGEVLNQPQHF.

This clone is a singleton in its sample. The chain is built from TRBV18 and TRBJ1-1; D not resolved. The germline V gene encodes CDR1 KGHSH and CDR2 LQKENI. Deletions cut 6 bases from V and 0 bases from J, with 14 bases between. The CDR3 length is 15 residues. CDR3 region: CASSPIVDMNTEAFF. DNA for the CDR3: TGTGCCAGCTCCCCCATAGTTGACATGAACACTGAAGCTTTCTTT.

The chain employs TRBV9 and TRBJ2-3, with TRBD2 matching 8 bases. Germline loops: CDR1 SGDLS, CDR2 YYNGEE. With 0 bases clipped from V and 7 bases from J, the junction kept 10 bases outside the gene matches. The CDR3 runs to 16 residues. The CDR3 DNA sequence: TGTGCCAGCAGCGTAGAGCTGGCCGGGAGGGGGAATACGCAGTATTTT. Amino acid sequence: CASSVELAGRGNTQYF. The full variable domain, rest sourced from reference TRBV9 and TRBJ2-3, is DSGVTQTPKHLITATGQRVTLRCSPRSGDLSVYWYQQSLDQGLQFLIQYYNGEERAKGNILERFSAQQFPDLHSELNLSSLELGDSALYFCASSVELAGRGNTQYFGPGTRLTVL.

The J gene is TRBJ2-3, the V gene TRBV5-1, with D possibly TRBD1 on 6 matching bases. The germline CDR1 and CDR2 sequences are SGHRS and YFSETQ. Trimming took off 6 bases at V and 2 bases at J, with 19 bases between the two ends. The CDR3 covers 16 residues. DNA of the CDR3: TGCGCCAGCACCACCCAGGGGATGGGGAACACAGATACGCAGTATTTT. This codes for CASTTQGMGNTDTQYF.

This clone has just one count. The chain has TRBV5-1 and TRBJ1-1, with 7 bases that match TRBD1. CDR3 length: 19 amino acids. Trimming took 0 bases from V and 6 from J; bases not matched to a gene: 20. Per the germline V gene, CDR1 is SGHRS and CDR2 is YFSETQ. CDR3 protein: CASSLAPRTLRGQIAEAFF. The CDR3 coding sequence is TGCGCCAGCAGCTTGGCCCCTAGGACATTAAGGGGACAGATAGCTGAAGCTTTCTTT.

V and J are TRBV3-1 (or the pseudogene TRBV3-2) and TRBJ1-2, with D perhaps TRBD1 (5 bases). Trimming shortened V by 2 bases and J by 8 bases, and 15 bases separated the two germline ends. From germline, CDR1 is LGHDT and CDR2 YNNKEL (reference sequence). The CDR3 length is 14 residues. The CDR3: CASSQTSGVGGYTF. In DNA, the CDR3 is TGTGCCAGCAGCCAAACCTCGGGGGTCGGGGGCTACACCTTC.

The rearrangement joins TRBV28 to TRBJ1-3; D is unclear. The ends were cut back, 2 bases at V and 0 bases at J, with 8 bases in the middle. The CDR3 is 15 amino acids. Germline CDR1 is MDHEN and CDR2 is SYDVKM. CDR3 in amino acids: CASSLSMNSGNTIYF. The CDR3 coding sequence is TGTGCCAGCAGTTTAAGCATGAACTCTGGAAACACCATATATTTT. Drawing the rest from reference TRBV28 and TRBJ1-3, the complete variable domain is DVKVTQSSRYLVKRTGEKVFLECVQDMDHENMFWYRQDPGLGLRLIYFSYDVKMKEKGDIPEGYSVSREKKERFSLILESASTNQTSMYLCASSLSMNSGNTIYFGEGSWLTVV.

The chain combines TRBV5-6 with TRBJ1-2, with no clear D. Germline lookup yields CDR1 SGHDT and CDR2 YYEEEE. Trimming stripped 0 bases from V and 4 bases from J, with 10 bases between. The CDR3 consists of 14 residues. CDR3 in DNA: TGTGCCAGCAGCTTGGCCATCGGGTCCTATGGCTACACCTTC. Protein: CASSLAIGSYGYTF.

This clone was detected a few times. The chain is built from TRBV5-1 and TRBJ1-1, with 9 bases matching TRBD1. Germline V gives CDR1 SGHRS, CDR2 YFSETQ. There are 15 residues in the CDR3. V dropped 4 bases and J dropped 2; count of bases not matched to a gene: 6. The CDR3 is CASSILGQGNTEAFF. CDR3 DNA: TGCGCCAGCAGCATACTGGGACAGGGAAACACTGAAGCTTTCTTT.

This chain uses TRBV6-6 with TRBJ1-5; 12 bases are shared with TRBD1. CDR1 and CDR2 from the germline V gene are MNHNY and SVGAGI (reference sequence). This CDR3 comprises 15 residues. V was pared by 6 bases and J by 7 bases, with 7 bases of the junction left unmatched. The CDR3 bases are TGTGCCAGCAGACCGGGACAGGGGGCGGGGCAGCCCCAGCATTTT. It codes for CASRPGQGAGQPQHF.

The chain is built from TRBV6-5 and TRBJ2-3, with 11 bases fitting TRBD2. With V trimmed by 8 bases and J by 4 bases, 8 bases remained unmatched. This CDR3 spans 15 amino acids. Looked up from germline, CDR1 is MNHEY and CDR2 is SVGAGI. CDR3 DNA sequence: TGTGCCAGCGGGTCTACTAGCGGGAGTCCAGATACGCAGTATTTT. Translation: CASGSTSGSPDTQYF.

The rearrangement joins TRBV28 to TRBJ2-1; D unclear. There are 16 residues in the CDR3. The germline V and J ends were trimmed by 4 bases and 0 bases, with 13 bases remaining between them. The V gene's germline CDR1 is MDHEN and CDR2 SYDVKM. CDR3 in DNA: TGTGCCAGCAGTTCCAAGCCGGTTAGCTCCTACAATGAGCAGTTCTTC. Translation gives CASSSKPVSSYNEQFF.

This chain connects TRBV23-1 to TRBJ2-7; weak D call: TRBD1 (6 bases). TRBV23-1 is designated an ORF whose function remains uncertain. The CDR3 consists of 16 residues. V lost 4 bases and J 4 bases, leaving 20 bases between the germline ends. CDR3 sequence: CASSRHPTGRSYEQYF. Written as DNA, the CDR3 is TGCGCCAGCAGTCGTCACCCCACAGGGCGATCGTACGAGCAGTACTTC.

In this sample, this clone turned up once. The V gene is TRBV4-2, the J gene TRBJ2-5; 12 bases line up with TRBD2. V dropped 4 bases and J dropped 4; count of bases not matched to a gene: 4. The CDR3 has 15 residues. Per the germline V gene, CDR1 is LGHNA and CDR2 is YNFKEQ. The CDR3: CASSPGTSGRETQYF. The DNA of the CDR3 is TGTGCCAGCAGCCCCGGGACTAGCGGGCGAGAGACCCAGTACTTC.

The J gene is TRBJ2-1, the V gene TRBV9, with TRBD2 matching 12 bases. Germline V lookup: CDR1 SGDLS, CDR2 YYNGEE. V lost 3 bases and J lost 9; bases outside the gene matches: 13. CDR3 length: 17 residues. For the CDR3, the DNA is TGTGCCAGCAGCGCGGGCTCGTATACTAGCGGGGGGAGTGAGCAGTTCTTC. Protein: CASSAGSYTSGGSEQFF.

This clone was seen a handful of times. The chain is built from TRBV5-1 and TRBJ1-4, with unresolved D. The CDR3 length is 14 residues. Deletions cut 3 bases from V and 5 bases from J, with 11 bases between. From germline, CDR1 is SGHRS and CDR2 YFSETQ. CDR3 protein: CASSSGNLNEKLFF. In DNA, the CDR3 is TGCGCCAGCAGCTCGGGTAACCTCAATGAAAAACTGTTTTTT.

This clone was seen once. The chain carries TRBV5-6 and TRBJ1-2; TRBD1 aligns across 9 bases. With 2 bases clipped from V and 7 bases from J, the junction kept 6 bases outside the gene matches. CDR3 size: 14 residues. Germline CDR1 SGHDT, CDR2 YYEEEE. CDR3 DNA: TGTGCCAGCAGCTTTGGACAGGGGTCAGGTGGCTACACCTTC. It translates to CASSFGQGSGGYTF. Combining the CDR3 with reference TRBV5-6 and TRBJ1-2 gives the whole variable domain DAGVTQSPTHLIKTRGQQVTLRCSPKSGHDTVSWYQQALGQGPQFIFQYYEEEERQRGNFPDRFSGHQFPNYSSELNVNALLLGDSALYLCASSFGQGSGGYTFGSGTRLTVV.

The chain links TRBV4-2 to TRBJ2-7; 14 nucleotides match TRBD2. Per germline, CDR1 LGHNA and CDR2 YNFKEQ. The V and J ends lost 0 bases and 9 bases, in that order; junction bases with no gene match: 19. The CDR3 totals 20 residues. The CDR3 reads CASSQDSRLAGGTGSIWQYF. The CDR3 coding sequence is TGTGCCAGCAGCCAAGACTCCAGACTAGCGGGAGGGACAGGATCTATTTGGCAGTACTTC.